Given below is one T cell receptor beta chain in context. What it binds is not known. Use of 60 Vbeta and 13 Jbeta primers characterized the PCR. Only in-frame clones appear in the TCRdb table, and some are missing; sequencing was by immunoSEQ multiplex PCR. The table has under 20,000 clones, approximately 80% seen once. The data belong to a study of cytomegalovirus exposure and HLA in healthy donors. The junction had 6 bases not matched to a gene; V was cut back by 0 bases and J by 5 bases. This CDR3 has 15 amino acids. CDR1 is ENHRY and CDR2 is SYGVKD in the germline V gene. The donors, nominally healthy at sampling, likely had unrecorded immune exposures. The study's findings and limits: In vitro work confirmed that three CMV-associated chains recognize CMV antigens. TCR beta chains numbering 164 were designated cytomegalovirus-associated.

The genes are TRBV10-3 and TRBJ2-5; 7 bases match TRBD2. Input material: PBMCs. This clonotype was obtained from a human donor in good health. The CDR3 is CAISESGGSGETQYF. As DNA, the CDR3 is TGTGCCATCAGTGAGTCAGGCGGGAGTGGTGAGACCCAGTACTTC.